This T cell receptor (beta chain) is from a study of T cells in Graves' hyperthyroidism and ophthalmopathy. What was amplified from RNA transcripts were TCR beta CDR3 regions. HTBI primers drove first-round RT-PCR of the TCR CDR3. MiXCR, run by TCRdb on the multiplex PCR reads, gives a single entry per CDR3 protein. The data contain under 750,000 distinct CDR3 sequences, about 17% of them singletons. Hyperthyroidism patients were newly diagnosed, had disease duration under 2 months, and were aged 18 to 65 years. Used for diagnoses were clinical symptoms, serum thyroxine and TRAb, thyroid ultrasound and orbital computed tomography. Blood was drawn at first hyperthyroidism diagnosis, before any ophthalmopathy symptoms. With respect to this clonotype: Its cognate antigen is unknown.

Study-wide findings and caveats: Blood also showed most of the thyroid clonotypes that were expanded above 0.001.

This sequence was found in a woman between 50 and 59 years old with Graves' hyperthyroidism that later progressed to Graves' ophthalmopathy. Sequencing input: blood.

Here the CDR3 reads CASRRTYRPNEKLFF. CDR3 sequence (DNA): TGTGCCAGCAGGAGGACGTACAGGCCTAATGAAAAACTGTTTTTT. The genes are TRBV6-1 and TRBJ1-4, with TRBD1 as a possible D gene (5 bases). Trimming took 6 bases from V and 3 from J, leaving 14 bases between them. Germline V gene sequence: CDR1 MNHNS, CDR2 SASEGT. The CDR3 sequence is 15 residues long.